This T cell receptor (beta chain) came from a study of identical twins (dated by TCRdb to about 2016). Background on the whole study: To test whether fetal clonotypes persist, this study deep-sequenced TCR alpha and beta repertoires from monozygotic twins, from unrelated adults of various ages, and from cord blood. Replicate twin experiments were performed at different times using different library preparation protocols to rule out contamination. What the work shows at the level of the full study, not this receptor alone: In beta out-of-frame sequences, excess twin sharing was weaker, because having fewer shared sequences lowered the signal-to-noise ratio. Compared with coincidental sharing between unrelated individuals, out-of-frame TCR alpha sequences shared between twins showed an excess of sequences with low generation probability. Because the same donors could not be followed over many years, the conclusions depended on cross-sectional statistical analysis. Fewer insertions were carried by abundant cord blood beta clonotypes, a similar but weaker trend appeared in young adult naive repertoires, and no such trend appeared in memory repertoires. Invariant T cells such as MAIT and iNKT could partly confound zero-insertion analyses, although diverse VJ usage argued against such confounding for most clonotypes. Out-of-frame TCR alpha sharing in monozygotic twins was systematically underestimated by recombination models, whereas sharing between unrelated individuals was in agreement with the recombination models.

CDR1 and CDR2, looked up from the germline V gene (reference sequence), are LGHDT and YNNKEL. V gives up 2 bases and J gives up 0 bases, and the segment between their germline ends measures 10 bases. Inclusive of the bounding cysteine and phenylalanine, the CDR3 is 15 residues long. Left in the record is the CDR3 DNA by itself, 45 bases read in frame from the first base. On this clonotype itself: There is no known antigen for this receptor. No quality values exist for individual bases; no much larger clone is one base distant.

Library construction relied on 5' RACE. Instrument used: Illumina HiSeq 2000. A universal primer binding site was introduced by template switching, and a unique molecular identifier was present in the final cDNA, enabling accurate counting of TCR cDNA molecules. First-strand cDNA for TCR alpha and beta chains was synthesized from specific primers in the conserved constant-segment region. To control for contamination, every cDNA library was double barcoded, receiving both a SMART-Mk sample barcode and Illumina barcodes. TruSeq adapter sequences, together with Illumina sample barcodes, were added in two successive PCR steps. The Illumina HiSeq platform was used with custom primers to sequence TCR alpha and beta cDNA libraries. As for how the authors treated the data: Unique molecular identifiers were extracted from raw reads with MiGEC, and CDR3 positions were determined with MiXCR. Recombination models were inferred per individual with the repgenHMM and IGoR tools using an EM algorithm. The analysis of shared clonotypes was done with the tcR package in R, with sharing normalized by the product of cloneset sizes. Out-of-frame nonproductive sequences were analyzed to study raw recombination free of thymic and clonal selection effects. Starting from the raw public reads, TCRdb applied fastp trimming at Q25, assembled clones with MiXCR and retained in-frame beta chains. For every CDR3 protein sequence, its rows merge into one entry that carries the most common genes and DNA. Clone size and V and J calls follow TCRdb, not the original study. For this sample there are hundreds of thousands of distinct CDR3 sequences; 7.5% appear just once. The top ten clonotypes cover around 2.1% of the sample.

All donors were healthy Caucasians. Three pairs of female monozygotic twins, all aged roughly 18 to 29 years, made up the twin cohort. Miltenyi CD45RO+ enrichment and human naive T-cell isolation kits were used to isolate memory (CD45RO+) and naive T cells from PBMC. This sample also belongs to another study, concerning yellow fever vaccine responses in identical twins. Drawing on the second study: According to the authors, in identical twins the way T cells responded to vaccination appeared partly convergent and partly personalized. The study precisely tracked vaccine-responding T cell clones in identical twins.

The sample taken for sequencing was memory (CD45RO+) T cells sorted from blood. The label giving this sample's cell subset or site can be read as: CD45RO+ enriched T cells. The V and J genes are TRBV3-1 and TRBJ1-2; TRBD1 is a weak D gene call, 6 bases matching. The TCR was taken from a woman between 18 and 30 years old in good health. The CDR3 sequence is CASSQHRDSNYGYTF. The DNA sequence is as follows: TGTGCCAGCAGCCAACACAGGGACTCTAACTATGGCTACACCTTC.